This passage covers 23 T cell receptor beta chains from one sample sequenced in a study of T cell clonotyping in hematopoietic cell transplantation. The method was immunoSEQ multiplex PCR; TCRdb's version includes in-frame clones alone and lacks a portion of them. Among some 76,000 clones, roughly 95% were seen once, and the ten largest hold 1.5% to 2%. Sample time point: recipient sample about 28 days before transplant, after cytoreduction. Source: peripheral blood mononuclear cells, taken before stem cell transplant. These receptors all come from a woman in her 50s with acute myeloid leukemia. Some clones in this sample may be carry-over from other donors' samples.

Here the CDR3 DNA reads TGTGCCAGCAGCCAAGTCGAGGCCGGTCACCCTCCTTACGAGCAGTACTTC. This sequence encodes CASSQVEAGHPPYEQYF. The V call is TRBV14, the J call TRBJ2-7; D gene uncertain. V was shortened by 1 base and J by 4 bases, with 20 bases between the two germline ends. Germline V CDR1 and CDR2: SGHDN, FVKESK. This CDR3 spans 17 amino acids.

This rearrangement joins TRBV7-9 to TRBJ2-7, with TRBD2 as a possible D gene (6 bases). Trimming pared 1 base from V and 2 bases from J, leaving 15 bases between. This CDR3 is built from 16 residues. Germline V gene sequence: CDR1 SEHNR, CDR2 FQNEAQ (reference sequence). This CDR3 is CASSLVVVAATYEQYF. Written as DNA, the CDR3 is TGTGCCAGCAGCTTAGTAGTGGTAGCGGCGACCTACGAGCAGTACTTC.

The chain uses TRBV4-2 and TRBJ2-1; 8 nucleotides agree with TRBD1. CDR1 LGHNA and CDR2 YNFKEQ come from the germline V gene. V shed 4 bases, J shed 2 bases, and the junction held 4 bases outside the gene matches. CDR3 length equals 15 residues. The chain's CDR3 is CASSLGTGPYNEQFF. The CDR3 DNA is TGTGCCAGCAGCCTCGGGACAGGTCCCTACAATGAGCAGTTCTTC.

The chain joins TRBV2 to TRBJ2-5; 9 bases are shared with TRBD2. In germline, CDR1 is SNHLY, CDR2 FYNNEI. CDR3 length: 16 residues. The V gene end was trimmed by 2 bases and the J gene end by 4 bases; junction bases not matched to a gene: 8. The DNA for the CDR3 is TGTGCCAGCAGTGAACGGAGCGGGGGGAGCGGAGAGACCCAGTACTTC. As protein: CASSERSGGSGETQYF.

The CDR3: CSVEAGNTGELFF. The DNA of the CDR3 is TGCAGCGTTGAAGCAGGGAACACCGGGGAGCTGTTTTTT. The chain employs TRBV29-1 and TRBJ2-2; D is ambiguous. V lost 1 base and J 1 base, leaving 4 bases between the germline ends. CDR1 SQVTM and CDR2 ANQGSEA come from the germline V gene. This CDR3 comprises 13 residues.

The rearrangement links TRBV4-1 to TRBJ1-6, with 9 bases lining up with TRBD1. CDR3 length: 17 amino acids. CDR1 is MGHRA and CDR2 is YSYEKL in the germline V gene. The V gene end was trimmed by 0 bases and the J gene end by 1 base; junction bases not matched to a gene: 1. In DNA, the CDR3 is TGCGCCAGCAGCCAAGATGGGACAGGGTCCTATAATTCACCCCTCCACTTT. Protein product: CASSQDGTGSYNSPLHF.

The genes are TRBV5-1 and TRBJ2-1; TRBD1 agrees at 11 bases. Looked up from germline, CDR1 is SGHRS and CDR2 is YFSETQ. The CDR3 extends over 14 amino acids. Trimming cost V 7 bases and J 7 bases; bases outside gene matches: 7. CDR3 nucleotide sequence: TGCGCCAGCCGGTTGGGGACAGGGGGGAATGAGCAGTTCTTC. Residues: CASRLGTGGNEQFF.

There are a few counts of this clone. The CDR3 protein is CSVGGTGELFF. CDR3 in DNA: TGCAGCGTTGGGGGGACCGGGGAGCTGTTTTTT. This rearrangement joins TRBV29-1 to TRBJ2-2, with D perhaps given as TRBD1 or TRBD2 (5 bases each). Trimming left V 4 bases short and J 5 bases short, with 5 bases between. The germline V gene encodes CDR1 SQVTM and CDR2 ANQGSEA. The CDR3 covers 11 residues.

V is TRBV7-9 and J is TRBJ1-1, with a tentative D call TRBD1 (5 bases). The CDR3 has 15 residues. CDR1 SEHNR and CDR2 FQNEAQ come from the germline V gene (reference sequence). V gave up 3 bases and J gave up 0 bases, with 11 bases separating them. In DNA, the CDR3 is TGTGCCAGCAGCTTGGAAGGGACGTTGAACACTGAAGCTTTCTTT. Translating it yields CASSLEGTLNTEAFF. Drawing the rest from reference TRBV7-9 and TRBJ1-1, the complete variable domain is DTGVSQNPRHKITKRGQNVTFRCDPISEHNRLYWYRQTLGQGPEFLTYFQNEAQLEKSRLLSDRFSAERPKGSFSTLEIQRTEQGDSAMYLCASSLEGTLNTEAFFGQGTRLTVV.

CDR3 region: CASSEIAGSGFF. CDR3 bases: TGTGCCAGCAGTGAAATCGCGGGATCGGGTTTCTTT. V gene TRBV6-1 combines with J gene TRBJ1-1, with no clear D. From germline, CDR1 is MNHNS and CDR2 SASEGT. The CDR3 contains 12 residues. Between the trimmed V and J ends, which lost 2 bases and 13 bases, there was a span of 14 bases.

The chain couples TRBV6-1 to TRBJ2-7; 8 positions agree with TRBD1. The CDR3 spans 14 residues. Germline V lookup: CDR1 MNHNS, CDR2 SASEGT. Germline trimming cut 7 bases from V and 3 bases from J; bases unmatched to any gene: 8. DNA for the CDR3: TGTGCCAGCAACGTGGACAGGGATCACTACGAGCAGTACTTC. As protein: CASNVDRDHYEQYF.

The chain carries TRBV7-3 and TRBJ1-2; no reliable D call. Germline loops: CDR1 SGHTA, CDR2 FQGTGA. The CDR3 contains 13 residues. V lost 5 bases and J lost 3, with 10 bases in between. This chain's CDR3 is CASSPDGDYGYTF. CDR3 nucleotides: TGTGCCAGCAGCCCTGACGGGGACTATGGCTACACCTTC.

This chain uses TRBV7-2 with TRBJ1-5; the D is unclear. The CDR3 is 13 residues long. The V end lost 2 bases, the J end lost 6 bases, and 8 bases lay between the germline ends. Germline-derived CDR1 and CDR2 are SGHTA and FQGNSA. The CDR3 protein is CASSLTVSQPQHF. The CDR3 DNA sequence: TGTGCCAGCAGCTTAACGGTCAGTCAGCCCCAGCATTTT. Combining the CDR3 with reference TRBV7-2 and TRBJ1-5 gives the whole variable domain GAGVSQSPSNKVTEKGKDVELRCDPISGHTALYWYRQSLGQGLEFLIYFQGNSAPDKSGLPSDRFSAERTGGSVSTLTIQRTQQEDSAVYLCASSLTVSQPQHFGDGTRLSIL.

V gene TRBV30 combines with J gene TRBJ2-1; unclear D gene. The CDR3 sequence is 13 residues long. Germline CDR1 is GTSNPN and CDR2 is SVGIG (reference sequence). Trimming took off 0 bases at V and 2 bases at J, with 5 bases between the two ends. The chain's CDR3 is CAWSVQTYNEQFF. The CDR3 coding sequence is TGTGCCTGGAGTGTCCAGACCTACAATGAGCAGTTCTTC.

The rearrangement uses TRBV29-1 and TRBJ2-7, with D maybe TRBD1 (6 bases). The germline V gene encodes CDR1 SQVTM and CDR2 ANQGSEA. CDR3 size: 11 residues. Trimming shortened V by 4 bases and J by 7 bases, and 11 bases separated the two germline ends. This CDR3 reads CSVVWGQEQYF. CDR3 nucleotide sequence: TGCAGCGTTGTTTGGGGGCAAGAGCAGTACTTC.

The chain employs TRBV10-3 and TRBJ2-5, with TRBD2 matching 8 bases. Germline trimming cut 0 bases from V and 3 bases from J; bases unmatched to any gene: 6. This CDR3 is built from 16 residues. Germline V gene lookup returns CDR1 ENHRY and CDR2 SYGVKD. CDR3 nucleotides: TGTGCCATCAGTGAGTCGGCGGGAGGACGGGAAGAGACCCAGTACTTC. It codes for CAISESAGGREETQYF.

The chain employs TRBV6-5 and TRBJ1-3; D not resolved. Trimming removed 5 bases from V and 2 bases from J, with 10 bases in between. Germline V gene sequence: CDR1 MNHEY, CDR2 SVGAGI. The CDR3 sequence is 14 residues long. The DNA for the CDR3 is TGTGCCAGCAGTGGACCTGAGGCTGGAAACACCATATATTTT. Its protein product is CASSGPEAGNTIYF.

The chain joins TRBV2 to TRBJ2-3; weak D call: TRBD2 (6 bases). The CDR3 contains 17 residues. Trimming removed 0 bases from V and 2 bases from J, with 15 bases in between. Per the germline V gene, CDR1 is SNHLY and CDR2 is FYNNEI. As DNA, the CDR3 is TGTGCCAGCAGTGAAGCTAATATTGCGGGGAACACAGATACGCAGTATTTT. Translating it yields CASSEANIAGNTDTQYF.

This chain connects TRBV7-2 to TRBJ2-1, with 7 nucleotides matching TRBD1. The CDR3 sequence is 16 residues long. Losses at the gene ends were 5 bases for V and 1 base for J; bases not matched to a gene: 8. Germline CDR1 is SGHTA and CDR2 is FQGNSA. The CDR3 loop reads CASSISSDRSYNEQFF. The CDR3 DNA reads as TGTGCCAGCAGCATAAGCTCGGACAGGTCCTACAATGAGCAGTTCTTC.

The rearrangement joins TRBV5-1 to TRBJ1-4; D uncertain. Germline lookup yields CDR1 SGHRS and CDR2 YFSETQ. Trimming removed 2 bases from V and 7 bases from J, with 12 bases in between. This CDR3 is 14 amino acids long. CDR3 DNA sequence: TGCGCCAGCAGCTTCGAGCTTCGTAGTGAAAAACTGTTTTTT. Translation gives CASSFELRSEKLFF.

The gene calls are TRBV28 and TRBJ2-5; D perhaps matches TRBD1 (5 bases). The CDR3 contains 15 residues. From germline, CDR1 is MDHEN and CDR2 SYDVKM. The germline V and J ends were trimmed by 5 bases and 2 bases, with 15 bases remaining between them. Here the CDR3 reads CASSVEDSIQETQYF. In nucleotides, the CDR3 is TGTGCCAGCAGTGTGGAAGACAGCATTCAAGAGACCCAGTACTTC.

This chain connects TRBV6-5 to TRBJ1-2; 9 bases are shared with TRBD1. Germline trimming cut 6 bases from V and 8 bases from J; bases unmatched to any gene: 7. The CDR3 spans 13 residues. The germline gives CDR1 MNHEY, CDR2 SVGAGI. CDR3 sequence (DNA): TGTGCCAGCAGAGGGGACAGGGCGGGAGGCTACACCTTC. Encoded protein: CASRGDRAGGYTF.

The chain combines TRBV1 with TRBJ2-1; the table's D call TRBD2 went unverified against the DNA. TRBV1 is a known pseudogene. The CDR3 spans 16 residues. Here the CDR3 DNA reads TGCACCAGCAGCCAAGGTTTACTAGGCTCCTACAATGAGCAGTTCTTC. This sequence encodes CTSSQGLLGSYNEQFF.